The sequence of this T cell receptor beta chain was determined in a study of vaccination and CD4 T cells after COVID-19. Whole-study context: Two doses of either BNT162b2 or mRNA-1273 vaccine went to participants. Findings and limits, study-wide: Spike mono-reactivity applied to 304 of 307 vaccine-specific clones detected in convalescent patients. Median SARS-CoV-2-reactive clonotypes rose from approximately 21 to 40, not significantly.

The treatment is: roughly 11-day PBMC culture with coronavirus spike peptide pools or control peptides (ViraFEST assay). The Oncomine TCR Beta short-read assay was what sequenced the DNA obtained from cultured CD4+ T cells. TCRdb processed the PCR reads anew with MiXCR; each CDR3 protein has one entry. The top ten hold about 7.2% of the sample, which has roughly 20,000 distinct CDR3 sequences, 43% seen once. As concerns this clonotype: Its specificity is not known.

V gave up 6 bases and J gave up 3 bases, with 17 bases separating them. From germline, CDR1 is MNHNS and CDR2 SASEGT. CDR3 length: 15 residues. This rearrangement joins TRBV6-1 to TRBJ1-2, with D perhaps TRBD1 (5 bases). Source: CD4+ T cells from blood, cultured in vitro, taken after SARS-CoV-2 vaccination. The TCR sequence derives from a human donor who had recovered from COVID-19. The CDR3 is CASRPGRAGDYGYTF. CDR3 bases: TGTGCCAGCAGGCCGGGACGGGCCGGGGACTATGGCTACACCTTC.